This T cell receptor beta chain was captured by sequencing in a study of T cell responses to AZD1222 COVID-19 vaccine. The table came from immunoSEQ multiplex PCR; TCRdb's copy has only in-frame clones and leaves some out. The sample consists of 120,000 to 150,000 clones, around 84% of them appearing once. The germline V gene has CDR1 GTSNPN and CDR2 SVGIG (reference sequence). Trimming took 4 bases from V and 8 from J, leaving 24 bases between them. The CDR3 length is 16 residues. The material was peripheral blood, obtained 28 days after the second AZD1222 dose. The V call is TRBV30, the J call TRBJ1-3; the D gene is possibly TRBD1 (6 bases). The TCR sequence derives from an adult who received the AZD1222 COVID-19 vaccine. The CDR3 spells CAWTPGGASFGDTIYF. In nucleotides, the CDR3 is TGTGCCTGGACCCCTGGGGGCGCAAGTTTCGGAGACACCATATATTTT. The variable domain in full, completed from reference TRBV30 and TRBJ1-3, reads SQTIHQWPATLVQPVGSPLSLECTVEGTSNPNLYWYRQAAGRGLQLLFYSVGIGQISSEVPQNLSASRPQDRQFILSSKKLLLSDSGFYLCAWTPGGASFGDTIYFGEGSWLTVV.